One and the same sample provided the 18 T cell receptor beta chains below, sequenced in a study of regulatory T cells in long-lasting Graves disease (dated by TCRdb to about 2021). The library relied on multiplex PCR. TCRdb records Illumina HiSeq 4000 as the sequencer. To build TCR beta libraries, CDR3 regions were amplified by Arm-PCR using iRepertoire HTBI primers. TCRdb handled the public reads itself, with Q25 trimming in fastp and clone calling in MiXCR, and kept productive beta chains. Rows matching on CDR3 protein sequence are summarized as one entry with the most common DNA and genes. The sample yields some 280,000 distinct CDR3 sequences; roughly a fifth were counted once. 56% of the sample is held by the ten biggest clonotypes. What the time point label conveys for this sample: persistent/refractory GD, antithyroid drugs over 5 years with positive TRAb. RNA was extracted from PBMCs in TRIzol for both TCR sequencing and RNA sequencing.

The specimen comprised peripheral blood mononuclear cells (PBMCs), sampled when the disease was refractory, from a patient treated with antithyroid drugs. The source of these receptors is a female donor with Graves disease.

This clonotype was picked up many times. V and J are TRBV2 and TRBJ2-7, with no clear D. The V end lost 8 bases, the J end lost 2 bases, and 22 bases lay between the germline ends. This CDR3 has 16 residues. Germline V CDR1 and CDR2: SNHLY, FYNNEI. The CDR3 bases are TGTGCCAGCTTTCACGGGTCCTTACGGGTCCCCTACGAGCAGTACTTC. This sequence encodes CASFHGSLRVPYEQYF.

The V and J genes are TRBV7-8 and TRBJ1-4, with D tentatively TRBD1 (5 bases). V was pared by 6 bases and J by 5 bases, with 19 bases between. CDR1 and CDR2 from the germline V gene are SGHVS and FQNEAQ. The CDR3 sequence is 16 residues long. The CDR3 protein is CASREGRRQLNEKLFF. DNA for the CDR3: TGTGCCAGCAGGGAAGGGAGGAGACAGTTAAATGAAAAACTGTTTTTT.

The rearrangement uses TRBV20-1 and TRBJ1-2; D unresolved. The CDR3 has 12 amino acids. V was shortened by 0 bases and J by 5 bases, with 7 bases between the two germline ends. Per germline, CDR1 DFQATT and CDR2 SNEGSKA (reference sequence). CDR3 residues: CSARDQSYGYTF. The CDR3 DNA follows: TGCAGTGCTAGAGATCAGTCATATGGCTACACCTTC.

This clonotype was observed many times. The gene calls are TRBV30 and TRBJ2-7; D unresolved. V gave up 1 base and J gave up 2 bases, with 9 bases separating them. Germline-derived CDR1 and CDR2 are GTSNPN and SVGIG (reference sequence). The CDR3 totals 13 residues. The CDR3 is CAWSGGIAYEQYF. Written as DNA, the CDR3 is TGTGCCTGGAGTGGTGGTATCGCCTACGAGCAGTACTTC.

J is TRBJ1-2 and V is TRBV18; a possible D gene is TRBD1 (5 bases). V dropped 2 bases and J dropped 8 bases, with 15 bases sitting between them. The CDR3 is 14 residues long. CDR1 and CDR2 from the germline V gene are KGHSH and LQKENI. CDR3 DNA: TGTGCCAGCTCACCAACAGGAATGGTACAAGGCTACACCTTC. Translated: CASSPTGMVQGYTF.

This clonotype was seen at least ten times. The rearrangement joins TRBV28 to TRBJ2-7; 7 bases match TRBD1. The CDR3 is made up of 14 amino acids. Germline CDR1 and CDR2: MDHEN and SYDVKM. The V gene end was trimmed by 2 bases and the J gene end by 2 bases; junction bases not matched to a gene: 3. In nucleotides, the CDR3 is TGTGCCAGCAGTTTAAGGACAGGAACCTACGAGCAGTACTTC. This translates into CASSLRTGTYEQYF.

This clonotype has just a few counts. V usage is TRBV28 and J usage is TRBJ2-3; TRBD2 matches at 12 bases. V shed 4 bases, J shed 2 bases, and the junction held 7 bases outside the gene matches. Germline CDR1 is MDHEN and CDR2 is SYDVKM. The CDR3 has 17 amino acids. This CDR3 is CASSSGLAGKNTDTQYF. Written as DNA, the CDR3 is TGTGCCAGCAGTTCAGGACTAGCGGGGAAAAACACAGATACGCAGTATTTT. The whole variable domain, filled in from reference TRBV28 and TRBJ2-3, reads DVKVTQSSRYLVKRTGEKVFLECVQDMDHENMFWYRQDPGLGLRLIYFSYDVKMKEKGDIPEGYSVSREKKERFSLILESASTNQTSMYLCASSSGLAGKNTDTQYFGPGTRLTVL.

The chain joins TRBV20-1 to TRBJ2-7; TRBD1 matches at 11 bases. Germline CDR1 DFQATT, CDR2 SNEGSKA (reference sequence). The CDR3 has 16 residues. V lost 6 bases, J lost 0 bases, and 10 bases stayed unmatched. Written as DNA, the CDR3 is TGCAGTGCCTTGCCCCCGGGGACAGGGGGCTCCTACGAGCAGTACTTC. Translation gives CSALPPGTGGSYEQYF.

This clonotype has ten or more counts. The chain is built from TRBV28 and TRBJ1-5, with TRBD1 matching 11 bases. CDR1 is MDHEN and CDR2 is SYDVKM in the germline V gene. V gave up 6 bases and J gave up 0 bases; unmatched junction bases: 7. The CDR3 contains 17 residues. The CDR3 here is CASSGQGATYSNQPQHF. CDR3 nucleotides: TGTGCCAGCAGCGGACAGGGGGCCACGTATAGCAATCAGCCCCAGCATTTT.

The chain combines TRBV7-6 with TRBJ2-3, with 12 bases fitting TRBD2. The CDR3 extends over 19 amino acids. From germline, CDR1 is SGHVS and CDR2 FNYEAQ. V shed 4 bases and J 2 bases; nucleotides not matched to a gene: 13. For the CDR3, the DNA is TGTGCCAGCAGCTCCAGACTAGCGGGAGAGAGACAACACACAGATACGCAGTATTTT. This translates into CASSSRLAGERQHTDTQYF.

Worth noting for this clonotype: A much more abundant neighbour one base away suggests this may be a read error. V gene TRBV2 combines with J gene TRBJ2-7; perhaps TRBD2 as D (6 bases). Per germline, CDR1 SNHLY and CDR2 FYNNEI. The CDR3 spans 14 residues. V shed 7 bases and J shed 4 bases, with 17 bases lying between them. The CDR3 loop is CASKREEGGYEQYF. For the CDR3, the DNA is TGTGCCAGCAAGAGGGAGGAAGGAGGGTACGAGCAGTACTTC.

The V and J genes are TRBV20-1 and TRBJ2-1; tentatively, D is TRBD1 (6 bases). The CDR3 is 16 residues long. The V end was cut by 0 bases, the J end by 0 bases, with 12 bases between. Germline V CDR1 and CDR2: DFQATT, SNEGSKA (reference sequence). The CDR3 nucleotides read TGCAGTGCTAGAGATCGGACAGCGACCTCCTACAATGAGCAGTTCTTC. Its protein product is CSARDRTATSYNEQFF.

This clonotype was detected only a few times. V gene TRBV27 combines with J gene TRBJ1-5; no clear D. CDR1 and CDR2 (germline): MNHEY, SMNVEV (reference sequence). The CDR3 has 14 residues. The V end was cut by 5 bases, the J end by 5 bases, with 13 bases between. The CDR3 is CASSPRGQYQPQHF. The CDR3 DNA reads TGTGCCAGCAGTCCAAGAGGCCAGTATCAGCCCCAGCATTTT.

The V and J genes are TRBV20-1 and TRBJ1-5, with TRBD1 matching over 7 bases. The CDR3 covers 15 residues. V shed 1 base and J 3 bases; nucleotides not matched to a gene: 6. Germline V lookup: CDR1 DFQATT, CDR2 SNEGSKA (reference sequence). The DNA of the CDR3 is TGCAGTGCTAGAGGCGGGACAGTGAACAATCAGCCCCAGCATTTT. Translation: CSARGGTVNNQPQHF.

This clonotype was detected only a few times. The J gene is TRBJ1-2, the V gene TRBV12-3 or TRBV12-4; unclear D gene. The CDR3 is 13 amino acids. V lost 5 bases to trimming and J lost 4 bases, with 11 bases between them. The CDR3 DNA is TGTGCCAGCAGTATCACAGTTCTCTATGGCTACACCTTC. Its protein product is CASSITVLYGYTF.

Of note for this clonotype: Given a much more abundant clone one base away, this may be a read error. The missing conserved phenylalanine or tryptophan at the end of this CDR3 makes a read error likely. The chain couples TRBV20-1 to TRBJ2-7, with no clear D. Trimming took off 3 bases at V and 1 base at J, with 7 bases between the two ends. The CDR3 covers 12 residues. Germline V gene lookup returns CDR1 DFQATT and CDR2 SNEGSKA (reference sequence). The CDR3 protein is CSASVGSYEQYY. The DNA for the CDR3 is TGCAGTGCTAGTGTCGGTTCCTACGAGCAGTACTAC.

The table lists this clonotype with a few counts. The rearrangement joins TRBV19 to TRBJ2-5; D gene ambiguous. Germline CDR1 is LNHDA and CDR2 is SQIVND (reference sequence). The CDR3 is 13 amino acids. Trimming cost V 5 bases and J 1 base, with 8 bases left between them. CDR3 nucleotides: TGTGCCAGTAGTGGGCAGCGCCAAGAGACCCAGTACTTC. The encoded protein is CASSGQRQETQYF.

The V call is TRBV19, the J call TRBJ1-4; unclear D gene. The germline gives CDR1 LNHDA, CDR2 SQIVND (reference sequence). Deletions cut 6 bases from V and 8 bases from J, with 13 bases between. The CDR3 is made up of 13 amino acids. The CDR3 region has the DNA TGTGCCAGTAGGACGGACTCCGAGGAAAAACTGTTTTTT. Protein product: CASRTDSEEKLFF.